The sequence of this T cell receptor beta chain was determined in a study of T cells in Graves' hyperthyroidism and ophthalmopathy. TCR beta CDR3 sequences were amplified from RNA transcripts. The TCR CDR3 was amplified in a first-round RT-PCR using the HTBI primer set. TCRdb re-called the multiplex PCR reads through MiXCR, storing one row per CDR3 protein. The table lists some 350,000 distinct CDR3 sequences, roughly 13% of them singletons, with approximately 35% in the top ten. This clonotype was found once. Being one base from a much bigger clone, this may be a read error. Orbital computed tomography and thyroid ultrasound, together with serum TRAb and thyroxine and clinical symptoms, were used for diagnoses. The PBMCs were sourced from fresh peripheral blood (less than 11 ml). Germline values: CDR1 LNHNV, CDR2 YYDKDF (reference sequence). V was shortened by 1 base and J by 4 bases, with 10 bases between the two germline ends. The CDR3 loop spans 14 amino acids.

The V gene is TRBV15, the J gene TRBJ2-5; D is possibly TRBD2 (5 bases). This receptor was identified in a woman aged 40 to 55 with Graves' ophthalmopathy. The sample taken for sequencing was blood. The CDR3 spells CATSRALDIETQYF. CDR3 in DNA: TGTGCCACCAGCAGAGCACTAGACATAGAGACCCAGTACTTC. Full variable domain (missing parts from reference TRBV15 and TRBJ2-5): DAMVIQNPRYQVTQFGKPVTLSCSQTLNHNVMYWYQQKSSQAPKLLFHYYDKDFNNEADTPDNFQSRRPNTSFCFLDIRSPGLGDTAMYLCATSRALDIETQYFGPGTRLLVL.